These T cell receptor beta chains were read from a single sample in a study of cytomegalovirus exposure and HLA in healthy donors. Assay used: immunoSEQ multiplex PCR; TCRdb lists only in-frame clones, some missing. The table has about 160,000 clones, 90% to 97% seen once. Material for sequencing was PBMCs. The receptors were gathered from a woman aged 18 to 35 in good health and CMV-seronegative. Each CDR3 is given with its conserved first and last residue. Fields, in order: clone size, V gene, D gene, CDR3 length, J gene, CDR3 DNA, CDR3 protein. A D gene is named only where the DNA matches it firmly. Not every row has a clone size; where given, it reads once, few, many or a size class.

>NA|TRBV7-9|TRBD2|15|TRBJ2-3
TGTGCCAGCAGCTTACTAGCGGGGGGCGTAGATACGCAGTATTTT
CASSLLAGGVDTQYF
>NA|TRBV9|NA|15|TRBJ1-5
TGTGCCAGCAGCGTAGGCGGAACTAGCAATCAGCCCCAGCATTTT
CASSVGGTSNQPQHF
>NA|TRBV27|TRBD1|13|TRBJ1-1
TGTGCCAGCAGTACCAGACAGGGAACCAGGGCTTTCTTT
CASSTRQGTRAFF
>NA|TRBV5-1|NA|17|TRBJ2-3
TGCGCCAGCAGCTTGTCCTTCTACAGGGTTGACGCAGATACGCAGTATTTT
CASSLSFYRVDADTQYF
>NA|TRBV7-6|NA|13|TRBJ2-3
TGTGCCAGCAGCTTAGATCTAGGAGATACGCAGTATTTT
CASSLDLGDTQYF
>NA|TRBV2|TRBD2|13|TRBJ2-5
TGTGCCAGGGCTTTCGGACTAGCACAGACCCAGTACTTC
CARAFGLAQTQYF
>NA|TRBV7-2|NA|11|TRBJ2-1
TGTGCCAGCAGCTTAGCGCTGGTGCGGTTCTTC
CASSLALVRFF
>NA|TRBV5-4|NA|14|TRBJ1-4
TGTGCCAGCAGCCCGGACAGAACTAATGAAAAACTGTTTTTT
CASSPDRTNEKLFF
>NA|TRBV7-8|NA|16|TRBJ2-1
TGTGCCAGCAGCTTCCCGGGGTCGAGCTCCTACAATGAGCAGTTCTTC
CASSFPGSSSYNEQFF
>NA|TRBV25-1|TRBD1|16|TRBJ1-2
TGTGCCAGCAGGGGGACAGGGGGCACCTTGAACTATGGCTACACCTTC
CASRGTGGTLNYGYTF
>NA|TRBV7-2|NA|16|TRBJ2-1
TGTGCCAGCAGCTTGAGTTTCGCCACTAGTAGCAATGAGCAGTTCTTC
CASSLSFATSSNEQFF
>NA|TRBV5-1|TRBD2|15|TRBJ2-5
TGCGCCAGCAGCCCTAGCGGGGGGCTACAAGAGACCCAGTACTTC
CASSPSGGLQETQYF
>NA|TRBV10-3|TRBD1|13|TRBJ1-1
TGTGCCACGTCGGGACAGATGAACACTGAAGCTTTCTTT
CATSGQMNTEAFF
>NA|TRBV18|TRBD2|15|TRBJ2-3
TGTGCCAGCTCAACATTAGCGGGGGAGACAGATACGCAGTATTTT
CASSTLAGETDTQYF
>NA|TRBV7-9|NA|13|TRBJ2-7
TGTGCCAGCAGCTTACCCGGGGGCTACGAGCAGTACTTC
CASSLPGGYEQYF
>NA|TRBV7-2|NA|16|TRBJ2-7
TGTGCCAGCAGTGGGGGTTACAGGGCCCAATTCTACGAGCAGTACTTC
CASSGGYRAQFYEQYF
>NA|TRBV4-1|TRBD2|16|TRBJ2-1
TGCGCCAGCAGCCAGATGGGACTAGCGGGGTACAATGAGCAGTTCTTC
CASSQMGLAGYNEQFF
>NA|TRBV7-9|NA|15|TRBJ1-1
TGTGCCAGCAGCTTAGCGAACAGTCTGAACACTGAAGCTTTCTTT
CASSLANSLNTEAFF
>NA|TRBV5-1|TRBD2|15|TRBJ2-5
TGCGCCAGCAGTACACTGGGGAGGGACCAAGAGACCCAGTACTTC
CASSTLGRDQETQYF
>NA|TRBV28|NA|16|TRBJ2-7
TGTGCCAGCAGCCCCCAGAACTTCCAGGGAACCTACGAGCAGTACTTC
CASSPQNFQGTYEQYF
>NA|TRBV27|TRBD1|16|TRBJ1-1
TGTGCCAGCAGTTTACGGCAGGACAGGGGGAACACTGAAGCTTTCTTT
CASSLRQDRGNTEAFF
>NA|TRBV6-5|NA|15|TRBJ1-1
TGTGCCAGCAGTTACGGTGACAGGCTAAACACTGAAGCTTTCTTT
CASSYGDRLNTEAFF
>few|TRBV2|NA|12|TRBJ1-2
TGTGCCAGCAATCAACAGGGTTACGGCTACACCTTC
CASNQQGYGYTF
>NA|TRBV10-3|TRBD2|14|TRBJ2-5
TGTGCCATCAGCCGGACTAGTGCACAAGAGACCCAGTACTTC
CAISRTSAQETQYF
>NA|TRBV21-1|NA|12|TRBJ1-2
TGTGCCAGCAGCAAAGGAACAGGTGGCTACACCTTC
CASSKGTGGYTF
>once|TRBV19|TRBD1|14|TRBJ1-2
TGTGCCAGTAGAAGACAGGGACTCGACAACGGCTACACCTTC
CASRRQGLDNGYTF
>NA|TRBV30|NA|12|TRBJ1-1
TGTGCCTGGGTCGACATATACACTGAAGCTTTCTTT
CAWVDIYTEAFF
>NA|TRBV5-1|NA|13|TRBJ1-3
TGCGCCAGCAGCGAGACAGTTGGAAACACCATATATTTT
CASSETVGNTIYF
>NA|TRBV19|TRBD2|17|TRBJ2-2
TGTGCCAGTAGTATGGGTCCCGGGACTAGACGGACCGGGGAGCTGTTTTTT
CASSMGPGTRRTGELFF
>NA|TRBV19|NA|12|TRBJ1-5
TGTGCCAGTCAAAGGGGTCCTCAGCCCCAGCATTTT
CASQRGPQPQHF
>NA|TRBV19|NA|15|TRBJ2-1
TGTGCCAGTAGTCACCCAGGGTTGGACTACAATGAGCAGTTCTTC
CASSHPGLDYNEQFF
>NA|TRBV19|TRBD1|16|TRBJ1-1
TGTGCCAGTAGTATTTCCTGGACAGGGGGCTTGACTGAAGCTTTCTTT
CASSISWTGGLTEAFF
>NA|TRBV5-6|TRBD2|19|TRBJ2-7
TGTGCCAGCAGCCTACCCGACCGTGGAGCGGGGGGCACTCCTTACGAGCAGTACTTC
CASSLPDRGAGGTPYEQYF
>once|TRBV2|TRBD2|17|TRBJ2-7
TGTGCCAGCAGTATCGGGGCTAGCGGGGGGGCCAATTACGAGCAGTACTTC
CASSIGASGGANYEQYF
>NA|TRBV6-4|NA|15|TRBJ1-6
TGTGCCAGCAGCCCGACGGGGGAACAGGATTCACCCCTCCACTTT
CASSPTGEQDSPLHF
>once|TRBV4-1|TRBD1|14|TRBJ1-2
TGCGCCAGCAGCCTTGACAGGGAGCATCATGGCTACACCTTC
CASSLDREHHGYTF
>NA|TRBV4-2|NA|16|TRBJ1-5
TGTGCCAGCAGCCAAGAAGGACAGAACAGCAATCAGCCCCAGCATTTT
CASSQEGQNSNQPQHF